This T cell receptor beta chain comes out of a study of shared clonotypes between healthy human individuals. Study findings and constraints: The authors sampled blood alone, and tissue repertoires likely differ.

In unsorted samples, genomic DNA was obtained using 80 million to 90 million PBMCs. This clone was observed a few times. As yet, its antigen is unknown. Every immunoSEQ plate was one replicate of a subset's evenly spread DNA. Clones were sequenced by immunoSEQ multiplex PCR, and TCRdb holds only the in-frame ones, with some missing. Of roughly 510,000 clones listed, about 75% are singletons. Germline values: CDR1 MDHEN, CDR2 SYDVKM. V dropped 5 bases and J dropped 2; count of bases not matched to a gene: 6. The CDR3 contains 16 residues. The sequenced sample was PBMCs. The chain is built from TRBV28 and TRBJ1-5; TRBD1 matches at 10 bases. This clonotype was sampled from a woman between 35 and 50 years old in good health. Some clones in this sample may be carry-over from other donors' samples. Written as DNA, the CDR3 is TGTGCCAGCAGTACCCGGACAGGGGGGGGCAATCAGCCCCAGCATTTT. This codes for CASSTRTGGGNQPQHF.